This entry is about one T cell receptor (beta chain). Its antigen is as yet unknown. The assay was immunoSEQ multiplex PCR, and TCRdb's table has in-frame clones only and misses some. The sample holds about 100,000 clones, roughly 90% seen once. This sample is drawn from a study of T cell responses to AZD1222 COVID-19 vaccine. This CDR3 region has 15 residues. The V and J ends lost 4 bases and 3 bases, in that order; junction bases with no gene match: 7. Germline lookup yields CDR1 SGHDT and CDR2 YYEEEE. Regarding the study as a whole: Spike-spanning, vaccine-associated CD4 TCRs were dominant at 160-218 and 743-854.

The rearrangement joins TRBV5-6 to TRBJ2-5; 9 bases match TRBD2. Material: peripheral blood, obtained on day 0 of AZD1222 vaccination. This clonotype originated in an adult in good health. The CDR3, as DNA: TGTGCCAGCAGCCGCATGGGACTAGCCAAAGAGACCCAGTACTTC. It encodes CASSRMGLAKETQYF. The complete variable domain, with remaining parts taken from reference TRBV5-6 and TRBJ2-5, reads DAGVTQSPTHLIKTRGQQVTLRCSPKSGHDTVSWYQQALGQGPQFIFQYYEEEERQRGNFPDRFSGHQFPNYSSELNVNALLLGDSALYLCASSRMGLAKETQYFGPGTRLLVL.